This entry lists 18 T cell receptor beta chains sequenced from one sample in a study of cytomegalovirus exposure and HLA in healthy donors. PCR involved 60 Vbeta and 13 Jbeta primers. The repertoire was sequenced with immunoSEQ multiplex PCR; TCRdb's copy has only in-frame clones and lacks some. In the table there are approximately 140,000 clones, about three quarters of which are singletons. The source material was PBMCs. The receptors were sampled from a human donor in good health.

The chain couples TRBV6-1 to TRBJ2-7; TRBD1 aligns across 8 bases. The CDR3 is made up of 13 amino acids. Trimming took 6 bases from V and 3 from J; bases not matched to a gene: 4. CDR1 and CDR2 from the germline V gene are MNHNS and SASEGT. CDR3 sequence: CASRRTGLYEQYF. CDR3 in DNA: TGTGCCAGCAGAAGGACAGGGCTCTACGAGCAGTACTTC.

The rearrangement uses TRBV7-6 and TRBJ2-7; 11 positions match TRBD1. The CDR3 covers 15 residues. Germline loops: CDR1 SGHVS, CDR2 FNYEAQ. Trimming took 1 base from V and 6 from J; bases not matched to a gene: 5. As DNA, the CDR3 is TGTGCCAGCAGCTTAGTATCCGGGACAGGGGGCGAGCAGTACTTC. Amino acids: CASSLVSGTGGEQYF.

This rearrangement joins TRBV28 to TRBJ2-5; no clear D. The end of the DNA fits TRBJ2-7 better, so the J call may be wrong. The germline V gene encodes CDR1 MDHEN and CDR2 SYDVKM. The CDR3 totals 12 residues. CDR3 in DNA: TGTGCCAGCAGTTTATTAAGTCGCGAGCAGTACTTC. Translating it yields CASSLLSREQYF.

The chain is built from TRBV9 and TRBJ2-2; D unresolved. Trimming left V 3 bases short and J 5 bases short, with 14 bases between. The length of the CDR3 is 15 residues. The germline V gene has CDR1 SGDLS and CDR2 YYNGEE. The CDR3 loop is CASSGRDTHTGELFF. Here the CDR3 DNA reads TGTGCCAGCAGCGGTCGAGACACTCATACCGGGGAGCTGTTTTTT.

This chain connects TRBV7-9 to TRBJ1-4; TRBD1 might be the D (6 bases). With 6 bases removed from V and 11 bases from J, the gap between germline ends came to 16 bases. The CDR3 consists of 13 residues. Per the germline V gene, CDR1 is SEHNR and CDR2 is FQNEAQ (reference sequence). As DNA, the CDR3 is TGTGCCAGCAGAGGCCAGGGGTTGCGTAAACTGTTTTTT. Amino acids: CASRGQGLRKLFF.

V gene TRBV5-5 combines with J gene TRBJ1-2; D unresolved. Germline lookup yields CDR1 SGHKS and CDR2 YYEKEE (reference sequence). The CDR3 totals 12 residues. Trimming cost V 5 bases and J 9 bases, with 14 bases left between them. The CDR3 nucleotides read TGTGCCAGCAGGGAAGAACTAGGGAGCTACACCTTC. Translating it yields CASREELGSYTF. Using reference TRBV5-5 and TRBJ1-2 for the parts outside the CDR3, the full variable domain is DAGVTQSPTHLIKTRGQQVTLRCSPISGHKSVSWYQQVLGQGPQFIFQYYEKEERGRGNFPDRFSARQFPNYSSELNVNALLLGDSALYLCASREELGSYTFGSGTRLTVV.

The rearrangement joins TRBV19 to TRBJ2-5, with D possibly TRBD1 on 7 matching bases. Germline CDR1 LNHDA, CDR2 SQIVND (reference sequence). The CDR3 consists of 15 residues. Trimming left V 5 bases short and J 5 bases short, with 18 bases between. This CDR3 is CASSPHTTGRETQYF. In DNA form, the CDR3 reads TGTGCCAGTAGTCCCCACACGACAGGGAGGGAGACCCAGTACTTC.

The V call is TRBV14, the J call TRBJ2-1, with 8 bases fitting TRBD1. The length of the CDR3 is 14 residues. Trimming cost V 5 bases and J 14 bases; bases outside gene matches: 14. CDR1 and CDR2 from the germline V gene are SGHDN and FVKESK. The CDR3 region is CASSVTGPTGGEFF. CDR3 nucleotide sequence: TGTGCCAGCAGCGTAACGGGACCTACAGGGGGAGAGTTCTTC.

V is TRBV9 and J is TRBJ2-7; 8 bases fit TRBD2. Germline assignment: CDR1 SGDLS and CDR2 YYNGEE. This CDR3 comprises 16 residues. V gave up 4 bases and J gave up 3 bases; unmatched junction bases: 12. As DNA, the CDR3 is TGTGCCAGCAGCCACGGGACTAGTGGGAACCGCTACGAGCAGTACTTC. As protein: CASSHGTSGNRYEQYF.

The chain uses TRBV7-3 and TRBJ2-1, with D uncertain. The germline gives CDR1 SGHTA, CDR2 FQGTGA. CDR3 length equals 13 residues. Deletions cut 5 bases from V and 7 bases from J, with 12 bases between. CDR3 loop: CASSETLGNEQFF. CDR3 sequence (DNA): TGTGCCAGCAGCGAGACTCTTGGGAATGAGCAGTTCTTC.

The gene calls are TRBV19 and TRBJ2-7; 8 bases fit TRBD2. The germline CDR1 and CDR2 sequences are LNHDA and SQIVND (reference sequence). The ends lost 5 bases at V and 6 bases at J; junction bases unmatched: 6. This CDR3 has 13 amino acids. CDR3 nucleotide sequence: TGTGCCAGTAGTCCGGGAGGGCCCGGCGAGCAGTACTTC. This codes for CASSPGGPGEQYF.

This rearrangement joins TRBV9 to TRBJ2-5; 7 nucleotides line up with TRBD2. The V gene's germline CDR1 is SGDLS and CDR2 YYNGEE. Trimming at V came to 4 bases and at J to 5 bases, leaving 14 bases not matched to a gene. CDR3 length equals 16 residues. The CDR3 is CASSISPGGTRETQYF. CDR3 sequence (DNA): TGTGCCAGCAGCATTTCGCCGGGGGGTACTAGGGAGACCCAGTACTTC.

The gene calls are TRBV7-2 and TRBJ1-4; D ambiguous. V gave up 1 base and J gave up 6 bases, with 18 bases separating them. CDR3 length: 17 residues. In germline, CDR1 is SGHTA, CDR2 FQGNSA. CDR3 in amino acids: CASSLDRVGRHHEKLFF. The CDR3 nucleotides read TGTGCCAGCAGCTTAGATCGGGTGGGGAGGCATCATGAAAAACTGTTTTTT.

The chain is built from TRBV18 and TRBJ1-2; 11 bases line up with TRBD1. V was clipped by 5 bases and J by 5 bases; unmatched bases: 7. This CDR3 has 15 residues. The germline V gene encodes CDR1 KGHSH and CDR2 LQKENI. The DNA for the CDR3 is TGTGCCAGCTCAAGCCGGACAGGGGGCGTGTATGGCTACACCTTC. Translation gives CASSSRTGGVYGYTF.

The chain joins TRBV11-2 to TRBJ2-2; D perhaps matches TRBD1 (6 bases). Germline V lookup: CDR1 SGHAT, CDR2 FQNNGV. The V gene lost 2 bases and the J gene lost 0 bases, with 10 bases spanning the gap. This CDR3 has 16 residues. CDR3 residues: CASSLRGTPNTGELFF. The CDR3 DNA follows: TGTGCCAGCAGCTTAAGGGGGACACCGAACACCGGGGAGCTGTTTTTT.

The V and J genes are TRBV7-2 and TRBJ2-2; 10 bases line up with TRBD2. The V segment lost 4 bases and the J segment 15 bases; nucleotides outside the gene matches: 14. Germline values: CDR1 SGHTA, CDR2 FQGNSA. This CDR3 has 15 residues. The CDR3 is CASSSQTSGHLSMFF. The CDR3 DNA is TGTGCCAGCAGCTCTCAGACTAGCGGGCATCTTAGCATGTTTTTT. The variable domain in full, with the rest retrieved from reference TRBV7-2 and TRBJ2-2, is GAGVSQSPSNKVTEKGKDVELRCDPISGHTALYWYRQSLGQGLEFLIYFQGNSAPDKSGLPSDRFSAERTGGSVSTLTIQRTQQEDSAVYLCASSSQTSGHLSMFFGEGSRLTVL.

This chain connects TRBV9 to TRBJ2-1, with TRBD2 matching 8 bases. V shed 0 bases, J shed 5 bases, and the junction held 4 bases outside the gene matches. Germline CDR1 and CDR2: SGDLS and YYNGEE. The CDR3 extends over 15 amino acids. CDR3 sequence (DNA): TGTGCCAGCAGCGTAGAGAGCGGGGGAAACAATGAGCAGTTCTTC. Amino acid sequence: CASSVESGGNNEQFF.

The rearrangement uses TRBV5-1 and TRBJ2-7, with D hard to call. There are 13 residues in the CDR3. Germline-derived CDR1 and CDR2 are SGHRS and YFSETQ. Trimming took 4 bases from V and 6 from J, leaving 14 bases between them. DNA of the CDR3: TGCGCCAGCAGCCCCGAGGATGTGGGCGAGCAGTACTTC. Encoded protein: CASSPEDVGEQYF.